A single sample gave rise to the 24 T cell receptor beta chains below, sequenced in a study of cytomegalovirus exposure and HLA in healthy donors. Use of 60 Vbeta and 13 Jbeta primers characterized the PCR. Assay: immunoSEQ multiplex PCR; the TCRdb copy retains only in-frame clones and omits some. This table holds around 130,000 clones, roughly 80% found once. The sample taken for sequencing was PBMCs. These receptor sequences come from a girl aged 2 to 9 in good health and CMV-seronegative.

This chain connects TRBV13 to TRBJ2-5; D is perhaps TRBD1 (6 bases). The CDR3 sequence is 14 residues long. The germline gives CDR1 PRHDT, CDR2 FYEKMQ (reference sequence). Trimming took off 5 bases at V and 0 bases at J, with 10 bases between the two ends. The CDR3 nucleotides read TGTGCCAGCAGCCAAGACAGGAACCAAGAGACCCAGTACTTC. It is translated as CASSQDRNQETQYF.

The rearrangement links TRBV10-3 to TRBJ2-5; 8 nucleotides align to TRBD1. The CDR3 consists of 15 residues. Looked up from germline, CDR1 is ENHRY and CDR2 is SYGVKD. Trimming cost V 4 bases and J 4 bases; bases outside gene matches: 8. CDR3 DNA: TGTGCCATCAGTGCCGAACAGGGGGTTGGAGAGACCCAGTACTTC. Protein sequence: CAISAEQGVGETQYF.

The table lists this clone with a few counts. The V call is TRBV28, the J call TRBJ2-7, with D unclear. The V end was cut by 3 bases, the J end by 6 bases, with 15 bases between. Germline V CDR1 and CDR2: MDHEN, SYDVKM. The CDR3 length is 14 residues. CDR3 amino acids: CASSFLVSASEQYF. CDR3 DNA: TGTGCCAGCAGTTTCCTAGTTTCGGCTAGCGAGCAGTACTTC.

The chain joins TRBV6-5 to TRBJ1-2, with TRBD1 identical over 9 bases. CDR1 and CDR2 from the germline V gene are MNHEY and SVGAGI. The CDR3 has 16 residues. The ends lost 4 bases at V and 7 bases at J; junction bases unmatched: 13. CDR3 sequence reads: CASSSIWTGENSGYTF. DNA of the CDR3: TGTGCCAGCAGTTCCATTTGGACAGGGGAAAACAGTGGCTACACCTTC.

About this clone itself: The same CDR3 arises from other DNA sequences in this sample as well. This chain uses TRBV5-1 with TRBJ2-7, with a possible D match to TRBD2 (6 bases). Trimming took 4 bases from V and 5 from J, leaving 19 bases between them. CDR1 SGHRS and CDR2 YFSETQ come from the germline V gene. This CDR3 is built from 15 residues. DNA for the CDR3: TGCGCCAGCAGCCTATTCGGGGGAGGCGGAAACGAGCAGTACTTC. Residues: CASSLFGGGGNEQYF.

This chain connects TRBV7-2 to TRBJ2-7; 9 positions agree with TRBD1. This CDR3 has 19 amino acids. V shed 1 base and J 3 bases; nucleotides not matched to a gene: 16. Per germline, CDR1 SGHTA and CDR2 FQGNSA. The CDR3 nucleotides read TGTGCCAGCAGCTTAGTGGGAGGATTACAGGGGGCGACGTTCTACGAGCAGTACTTC. Encoded protein: CASSLVGGLQGATFYEQYF.

This chain joins TRBV29-1 and TRBJ2-1; TRBD2 aligns across 7 bases. The CDR3 runs to 16 residues. Germline CDR1 is SQVTM and CDR2 is ANQGSEA. CDR3 coding DNA: TGCAGTCAAATTGTAAGGGGCGGGAGATCATACAATGAGCAGTTCTTC. Its protein is CSQIVRGGRSYNEQFF.

This clone occurred a few times. An end of the junction does not agree with germline; a read error may underlie this. V usage is TRBV7-3 and J usage is TRBJ2-3; 7 bases are shared with TRBD1. This CDR3 is built from 13 residues. Germline CDR1 is SGHTA and CDR2 is FQGTGA. The CDR3 loop is CASSLTGDRNLDF. CDR3 DNA sequence: TGTGCCAGCAGCTTAACAGGGGACAGAAATCTCGATTTT.

The rearrangement uses TRBV27 and TRBJ2-7, with TRBD2 as a possible D gene (7 bases). The germline CDR1 and CDR2 sequences are MNHEY and SMNVEV (reference sequence). Deletions cut 3 bases from V and 3 bases from J, with 9 bases between. The CDR3 totals 13 residues. CDR3 in DNA: TGTGCCAGCAGTTTGAGGGGGGGCTACGAGCAGTACTTC. Its protein is CASSLRGGYEQYF.

Worth noting for this clone: This CDR3 is also generated by other DNA sequences in the sample. CDR3 DNA: TGCGCCAGCAGCTCGGGACAGCCGAACACTGAAGCTTTCTTT. Translated: CASSSGQPNTEAFF. This sequence joins TRBV5-1 and TRBJ1-1; 7 nucleotides align to TRBD1. The CDR3 consists of 14 residues. Germline assignment: CDR1 SGHRS and CDR2 YFSETQ. Germline trimming cut 3 bases from V and 1 base from J; bases unmatched to any gene: 3. Full variable domain (missing parts from reference TRBV5-1 and TRBJ1-1): KAGVTQTPRYLIKTRGQQVTLSCSPISGHRSVSWYQQTPGQGLQFLFEYFSETQRNKGNFPGRFSGRQFSNSRSEMNVSTLELGDSALYLCASSSGQPNTEAFFGQGTRLTVV.

The chain is built from TRBV18 and TRBJ2-7; 7 positions agree with TRBD1. J was trimmed by 5 bases and V by 6 bases; bases with no gene match: 10. This CDR3 is built from 14 residues. Germline CDR1 and CDR2: KGHSH and LQKENI. The CDR3 DNA reads as TGTGCCAGCTCGAGACAGGGAGTTGAGAACGAGCAGTACTTC. It encodes CASSRQGVENEQYF.

V and J are TRBV19 and TRBJ1-1; perhaps TRBD1 as D (6 bases). CDR1 is LNHDA, CDR2 SQIVND, per germline (reference sequence). The CDR3 runs to 14 residues. Trimming cost V 7 bases and J 5 bases, with 17 bases left between them. The CDR3 here is CASTKPGGRTEAFF. CDR3 DNA sequence: TGTGCCAGTACTAAACCGGGGGGCAGGACTGAAGCTTTCTTT.

The chain links TRBV6-5 to TRBJ1-1, with D possibly being TRBD1 (5 bases). The length of the CDR3 is 13 residues. Germline values: CDR1 MNHEY, CDR2 SVGAGI. V was trimmed by 6 bases and J by 10 bases, leaving 18 bases between them. In DNA form, the CDR3 reads TGTGCCAGCAGCCGTAGAACCCCGGGGGGAGCTTTCTTT. Protein sequence: CASSRRTPGGAFF.

The CDR3 DNA reads TGTGCCAGTCAAGTGGGGCAGGGCACAGATACGCAGTATTTT. It is translated as CASQVGQGTDTQYF. The rearrangement joins TRBV6-1 to TRBJ2-3; weak D call: TRBD1 (5 bases). The V gene lost 9 bases and the J gene lost 1 base, with 14 bases spanning the gap. The CDR3 runs to 14 residues. CDR1 MNHNS and CDR2 SASEGT come from the germline V gene.

This clone has just a few counts. This rearrangement joins TRBV30 to TRBJ2-7; tentative D call: TRBD2 (7 bases). CDR1 and CDR2 (germline): GTSNPN, SVGIG (reference sequence). V was pared by 5 bases and J by 2 bases, with 22 bases between. The CDR3 loop spans 16 amino acids. In DNA form, the CDR3 reads TGTGCCTGGCAGACCCGAGGGGGGGACCTCGCCTACGAGCAGTACTTC. Protein: CAWQTRGGDLAYEQYF.

This clone was detected only once. J is TRBJ2-1 and V is TRBV19, with 11 bases fitting TRBD2. The length of the CDR3 is 18 residues. Trimming cost V 6 bases and J 3 bases; bases outside gene matches: 13. Germline V gene lookup returns CDR1 LNHDA and CDR2 SQIVND (reference sequence). The CDR3 sequence: CASSSSHLAGGIYNEQFF. The CDR3 DNA reads as TGTGCCAGTAGCAGCTCACACCTAGCGGGAGGAATCTACAATGAGCAGTTCTTC. The variable domain in full, with the rest retrieved from reference TRBV19 and TRBJ2-1, is DGGITQSPKYLFRKEGQNVTLSCEQNLNHDAMYWYRQDPGQGLRLIYYSQIVNDFQKGDIAEGYSVSREKKESFPLTVTSAQKNPTAFYLCASSSSHLAGGIYNEQFFGPGTRLTVL.

V and J are TRBV30 and TRBJ1-3; TRBD1 aligns across 7 bases. This CDR3 has 12 residues. V shed 3 bases and J 4 bases; nucleotides not matched to a gene: 0. CDR1 is GTSNPN and CDR2 is SVGIG in the germline V gene (reference sequence). The CDR3 protein is CAWSRGGNTIYF. The CDR3 region has the DNA TGTGCCTGGAGCAGGGGGGGAAACACCATATATTTT.

The chain employs TRBV15 and TRBJ1-4; D not resolved. Trimming stripped 0 bases from V and 2 bases from J, with 4 bases between. CDR3 size: 14 residues. CDR1 and CDR2 from the germline V gene are LNHNV and YYDKDF (reference sequence). CDR3 in DNA: TGTGCCACCAGCAGAGACAGTACTAATGAAAAACTGTTTTTT. It yields the protein CATSRDSTNEKLFF.

V gene TRBV5-1 combines with J gene TRBJ2-5, with D possibly being TRBD1 (5 bases). The DNA matches TRBJ2-7 better at its end, which makes the J call doubtful. Germline values: CDR1 SGHRS, CDR2 YFSETQ. There are 14 residues in the CDR3. This CDR3 is CASSLYRNAYEQYF. The CDR3 bases are TGCGCCAGCAGCTTGTACAGGAACGCCTACGAGCAGTACTTC.

This sequence joins TRBV5-1 and TRBJ2-1; 7 bases map to TRBD2. The germline CDR1 and CDR2 sequences are SGHRS and YFSETQ. This CDR3 has 16 amino acids. The trim removed 1 base at V and 4 bases at J, leaving 8 bases unmatched. The CDR3 region is CASSLNAGVTYNEQFF. CDR3 nucleotide sequence: TGCGCCAGCAGCTTGAATGCGGGGGTCACATACAATGAGCAGTTCTTC.

The V and J genes are TRBV27 and TRBJ1-2; D is unresolved. Germline-derived CDR1 and CDR2 are MNHEY and SMNVEV (reference sequence). The CDR3 has 17 amino acids. V was pared by 5 bases and J by 0 bases, with 19 bases between. Here the CDR3 reads CASSPSLTLGANYGYTF. The DNA of the CDR3 is TGTGCCAGCAGTCCGTCCCTGACATTGGGAGCTAACTATGGCTACACCTTC.

The chain is built from TRBV9 and TRBJ1-1; no reliable D call. Germline CDR1 reads SGDLS; CDR2 reads YYNGEE. The CDR3 has 14 residues. V shed 0 bases and J shed 3 bases, with 9 bases lying between them. The CDR3 region is CASSVGDTYTEAFF. The DNA of the CDR3 is TGTGCCAGCAGCGTAGGAGACACCTACACTGAAGCTTTCTTT.

Concerning this clone: Other DNA sequences in this specimen translate into the identical CDR3. V and J are TRBV29-1 and TRBJ1-2; no firm D call. Germline loops: CDR1 SQVTM, CDR2 ANQGSEA. CDR3 length: 13 residues. Trimming removed 5 bases at V and 0 bases at J, with 10 bases between. The CDR3 spells CSVQQQSNYGYTF. CDR3 bases: TGCAGCGTTCAACAGCAATCTAACTATGGCTACACCTTC. The whole variable domain, filled in from reference TRBV29-1 and TRBJ1-2, reads SAVISQKPSRDICQRGTSLTIQCQVDSQVTMMFWYRQQPGQSLTLIATANQGSEATYESGFVIDKFPISRPNLTFSTLTVSNMSPEDSSIYLCSVQQQSNYGYTFGSGTRLTVV.

The table lists this clone with a count of one. The chain uses TRBV27 and TRBJ1-1, with D tentatively TRBD1 (6 bases). Looked up from germline, CDR1 is MNHEY and CDR2 is SMNVEV (reference sequence). The V and J ends lost 2 bases and 1 base respectively, with 11 bases between them. The CDR3 covers 15 residues. The CDR3 reads CASSLIGGRNTEAFF. DNA of the CDR3: TGTGCCAGCAGTTTAATTGGGGGCCGGAACACTGAAGCTTTCTTT.